Detailed here is one TCR beta chain. The antigen remains unidentified. This CDR3 region has 15 residues. The V gene lost 5 bases and the J gene lost 0 bases, with 13 bases spanning the gap. From germline, CDR1 is SGHVS and CDR2 FNYEAQ. This record comes from a study of T cell responses to AZD1222 COVID-19 vaccine. About the study: Second-dose intervals near 4 or 12 weeks were combined.

Study findings and constraints: Every sample of the repertoires postdated the peak T cell response. Just a handful of AZD1222 recipients were seropositive at baseline. Nearly half of spike-specific TCRs reportedly target variant regions that are unmutated in the B.1.351 and B.1.1.7 variants.

The data were produced by immunoSEQ multiplex PCR, yet TCRdb's version contains in-frame clones alone and is incomplete. The sample records roughly 160,000 clones, about 90% being singletons. V and J are TRBV7-6 and TRBJ1-1; D ambiguous. The sequencing used peripheral blood, collected on day 0 of AZD1222 vaccination. The TCR was taken from an adult in good health. CDR3 sequence reads: CASSARNGLNTEAFF. CDR3 bases: TGTGCCAGCAGCGCCAGGAACGGGTTGAACACTGAAGCTTTCTTT.